A selection of T cell receptor beta chains follows, all from one sample in a study of radiation and T cells in renal cell carcinoma. TCRdb's copy holds only in-frame clones and misses some; the assay was immunoSEQ multiplex PCR. The repertoire holds approximately 40,000 clones, with around four fifths as singletons. Sequences were derived from blood, sampled from a patient whose treatment included radiotherapy and nephrectomy. Receptor source: a woman aged 70-85 years with renal cell carcinoma. Both conserved end residues are part of each CDR3. D genes are given only for firm matches. Clone size is not always given. Where it is, it says once, few, many or a class for expanded clones.

abundance	v_gene	j_gene	d_gene	CDR3aa	CDR3nt
NA	TRBV7-6	TRBJ2-2	NA	CASSPRDTGELFF	TGTGCCAGCAGCCCCCGAGACACCGGGGAGCTGTTTTTT
NA	TRBV2	TRBJ1-2	NA	CAIRTVYGYTF	TGTGCCATCAGGACAGTTTATGGCTACACCTTC
NA	TRBV5-4	TRBJ1-2	NA	CASSWAQGLILGGYTF	TGTGCCAGCAGCTGGGCACAGGGACTGATCTTGGGGGGCTACACCTTC
NA	TRBV29-1	TRBJ1-5	TRBD1	CSVAQGAGQPQHF	TGCAGCGTCGCACAGGGGGCGGGTCAGCCCCAGCATTTT
NA	TRBV10-1	TRBJ2-1	TRBD2	CASSEFGLAGAAGFF	TGCGCCAGCAGTGAGTTCGGACTAGCGGGGGCGGCGGGGTTCTTC
NA	TRBV5-1	TRBJ2-7	NA	CASSLEAAQSDEQYF	TGCGCCAGCAGCTTGGAGGCAGCCCAAAGCGACGAGCAGTACTTC
NA	TRBV5-3	TRBJ1-5	NA	CANSRDLRNQPQHF	TGTGCCAACTCCCGGGACCTGAGGAACCAGCCCCAGCATTTT
few	TRBV29-1	TRBJ1-1	NA	CSVNLGPEAFF	TGCAGCGTTAATTTGGGTCCTGAAGCTTTCTTT
NA	TRBV9	TRBJ1-2	NA	CASREANYGYTF	TGTGCCAGCAGGGAAGCTAACTATGGCTACACCTTC
NA	TRBV2	TRBJ1-4	TRBD1	CASRRERGHNEKLFF	TGTGCCAGCAGGAGGGAAAGGGGGCATAATGAAAAACTGTTTTTT
NA	TRBV2	TRBJ2-1	NA	CASLSLRENEQFF	TGTGCCAGCCTGAGCCTCCGGGAAAATGAGCAGTTCTTC
once	TRBV5-5	TRBJ2-1	NA	CASRGGRGNEQFF	TGTGCCAGCAGGGGGGGTCGAGGCAATGAGCAGTTCTTC
NA	TRBV7-9	TRBJ1-1	NA	CASSFMGSTEAFF	TGTGCCAGCAGCTTCATGGGGAGTACTGAAGCTTTCTTT
NA	TRBV2	TRBJ2-7	NA	CASSESFYEQYF	TGTGCCAGCAGTGAGTCTTTCTACGAGCAGTACTTC
NA	TRBV6-1	TRBJ2-1	NA	CASSEVSPAHGNEQFF	TGTGCCAGCAGTGAAGTCAGTCCCGCACATGGCAATGAGCAGTTCTTC
NA	TRBV6-1	TRBJ2-2	TRBD1	CASKVTGIGTGELFF	TGTGCCAGCAAGGTGACAGGGATTGGCACCGGGGAGCTGTTTTTT
NA	TRBV27	TRBJ1-1	NA	CASSPRGGNTEAFF	TGTGCCAGCAGTCCCCGGGGAGGGAACACTGAAGCTTTCTTT
NA	TRBV6-1	TRBJ2-7	NA	CASSVTGSYEQYF	TGTGCCAGCAGTGTAACAGGGAGCTACGAGCAGTACTTC
NA	TRBV27	TRBJ1-4	NA	CASSLSVEGREKLFF	TGTGCCAGCAGTTTATCGGTCGAGGGACGGGAAAAACTGTTTTTT
NA	TRBV10-1	TRBJ2-5	TRBD2	CASSDNGLDGTQYF	TGCGCCAGCAGTGATAACGGACTAGATGGGACCCAGTACTTC
few	TRBV10-3	TRBJ1-1	TRBD1	CAIRKGTGEATEAFF	TGTGCCATCAGAAAGGGGACAGGGGAGGCGACTGAAGCTTTCTTT
NA	TRBV19	TRBJ2-1	NA	CASSIEGLGSYNEQFF	TGTGCCAGTAGTATTGAGGGGTTAGGCTCCTACAATGAGCAGTTCTTC
NA	TRBV14	TRBJ2-7	TRBD1	CASSENRGLNEQYF	TGTGCCAGCAGTGAAAACAGGGGGCTGAACGAGCAGTACTTC
NA	TRBV30	TRBJ1-2	NA	CAWSPQEDYGYTF	TGTGCCTGGAGCCCCCAGGAGGACTATGGCTACACCTTC
NA	TRBV2	TRBJ1-5	TRBD1	CASKGGTGEQPQHF	TGTGCCAGCAAGGGCGGGACAGGGGAACAGCCCCAGCATTTT
NA	TRBV19	TRBJ1-2	TRBD1	CASLQGTGGYGYGYTF	TGTGCCAGTCTACAAGGGACAGGGGGCTATGGCTATGGCTACACCTTC
NA	TRBV29-1	TRBJ2-7	TRBD2	CSVVLLAGVGPTEQYF	TGCAGCGTTGTATTACTAGCGGGAGTTGGGCCCACCGAGCAGTACTTC
NA	TRBV19	TRBJ2-1	NA	CASSIPSASYNEQFF	TGTGCCAGTAGTATCCCTAGCGCCAGCTACAATGAGCAGTTCTTC
NA	TRBV30	TRBJ1-4	NA	CAWSVGSGGEKLFF	TGTGCCTGGAGTGTAGGCTCTGGAGGGGAAAAACTGTTTTTT
NA	TRBV4-2	TRBJ2-1	NA	CASSQPAGVARGNEQFF	TGTGCCAGCAGCCAACCTGCCGGGGTAGCCCGAGGGAATGAGCAGTTCTTC
NA	TRBV7-2	TRBJ2-3	NA	CASSLDGEGDSPTDTQYF	TGTGCCAGCAGCTTAGATGGGGAGGGGGACTCACCCACAGATACGCAGTATTTT
NA	TRBV28	TRBJ2-5	NA	CASSLGGIQETQYF	TGTGCCAGCAGTCTCGGCGGGATACAAGAGACCCAGTACTTC
NA	TRBV4-1	TRBJ2-1	NA	CASSHNSGSLYNEQFF	TGCGCCAGCAGCCACAATTCAGGGAGCCTCTACAATGAGCAGTTCTTC
NA	TRBV6-5	TRBJ1-4	TRBD1	CASSPGQGGLFF	TGTGCCAGCAGCCCCGGGCAGGGGGGGCTGTTTTTT
once	TRBV7-2	TRBJ2-7	NA	CASSLGLGGGEQYF	TGTGCCAGCAGCTTAGGCCTAGGGGGAGGGGAGCAGTACTTC
NA	TRBV9	TRBJ1-1	TRBD1	CASSVEGQGATEAFF	TGTGCCAGCAGCGTAGAGGGTCAGGGGGCCACTGAAGCTTTCTTT
once	TRBV4-1	TRBJ1-1	NA	CASSQSDPSALNTEAFF	TGCGCCAGCAGCCAATCGGACCCGAGCGCCTTGAACACTGAAGCTTTCTTT
NA	TRBV5-1	TRBJ1-2	TRBD1	CASSLEGDRFGYTF	TGCGCCAGCAGCTTGGAAGGGGACAGATTTGGCTACACCTTC
NA	TRBV4-3	TRBJ1-3	NA	CASSQGETASSGNTIYF	TGCGCCAGCAGCCAAGGCGAGACAGCAAGCTCTGGAAACACCATATATTTT
NA	TRBV5-1	TRBJ1-1	NA	CASSLILETTEAFF	TGCGCCAGCAGCTTGATTCTGGAGACCACTGAAGCTTTCTTT
few	TRBV7-2	TRBJ1-1	TRBD1	CASSPGTANTEAFF	TGTGCCAGCAGCCCCGGGACAGCTAACACTGAAGCTTTCTTT
NA	TRBV5-1	TRBJ1-1	NA	CASSPEGPSEAFF	TGCGCCAGCAGCCCAGAAGGGCCGTCGGAAGCTTTCTTT
NA	TRBV4-1	TRBJ2-6	NA	CASSQDSGNIGANVLTF	TGCGCCAGCAGCCAAGATAGTGGCAACATCGGGGCCAACGTCCTGACTTTC
NA	TRBV7-2	TRBJ2-7	NA	CASSNDPGFYEQYF	TGTGCCAGCAGTAACGATCCGGGATTCTACGAGCAGTACTTC
few	TRBV30	TRBJ2-1	NA	CAWSVRGAGSTFF	TGTGCCTGGAGTGTACGTGGGGCGGGAAGCACCTTCTTC
NA	TRBV25-1	TRBJ2-3	NA	CASSDGAGTDTQYF	TGTGCCAGCAGTGATGGGGCAGGAACAGATACGCAGTATTTT
NA	TRBV7-8	TRBJ1-4	NA	CASSPYHEYWNRDEKLFF	TGTGCCAGCAGCCCTTACCATGAATACTGGAACCGGGATGAAAAACTGTTTTTT
NA	TRBV2	TRBJ1-3	NA	CASSIDSGNTIYF	TGTGCCAGCAGCATAGACTCTGGAAACACCATATATTTT
NA	TRBV9	TRBJ2-1	NA	CASSGGYNEQFF	TGTGCCAGCAGTGGCGGTTACAATGAGCAGTTCTTC
NA	TRBV11-1	TRBJ1-2	NA	CASSLDRVGGYTF	TGTGCCAGCAGCTTAGACCGGGTTGGCGGCTACACCTTC